The 9 T cell receptor beta chains listed next were all sequenced from one sample in a study of blood T cell repertoires in COVID-19. TCRdb's copy holds only in-frame clones and misses some; the assay was immunoSEQ multiplex PCR. The table lists 130,000 or so clones, 80% to 90% of them singletons. The sequenced sample consisted of peripheral blood. The receptors were gathered from a man aged 60 to 69 with COVID-19, enrolled during active disease.

This chain links TRBV7-9 with TRBJ2-1; 7 nucleotides align to TRBD2. This CDR3 region has 13 residues. Unmatched junction bases numbered 6, after V lost 5 bases and J lost 8 bases. The V gene's germline CDR1 is SEHNR and CDR2 FQNEAQ (reference sequence). The CDR3 loop reads CASSRTSIHEQFF. The CDR3 DNA sequence: TGTGCCAGCAGCCGGACTAGTATCCATGAGCAGTTCTTC.

The rearrangement joins TRBV7-2 to TRBJ2-3, with a possible D match to TRBD2 (5 bases). The length of the CDR3 is 17 residues. Germline CDR1 reads SGHTA; CDR2 reads FQGNSA. V gave up 4 bases and J gave up 2 bases, with 19 bases separating them. For the CDR3, the DNA is TGTGCCAGCAGCTCTAGCCTCCTAACTCATGACACAGATACGCAGTATTTT. Translating it yields CASSSSLLTHDTDTQYF. Together with reference TRBV7-2 and TRBJ2-3, the CDR3 gives the full variable domain: GAGVSQSPSNKVTEKGKDVELRCDPISGHTALYWYRQSLGQGLEFLIYFQGNSAPDKSGLPSDRFSAERTGGSVSTLTIQRTQQEDSAVYLCASSSSLLTHDTDTQYFGPGTRLTVL.

V gene TRBV5-4 combines with J gene TRBJ1-2, with 9 bases matching TRBD1. CDR3 length equals 15 residues. Trimming at V came to 4 bases and at J to 2 bases, leaving 6 bases not matched to a gene. Germline V gene data show CDR1 as SGHNT and CDR2 as YYREEE (reference sequence). The CDR3 bases are TGTGCCAGCAGCCCACAGGGGGCATTGAACTATGGCTACACCTTC. It is translated as CASSPQGALNYGYTF.

The chain uses TRBV27 and TRBJ2-4, with 9 bases fitting TRBD1. The V gene end was trimmed by 4 bases and the J gene end by 0 bases; junction bases not matched to a gene: 13. CDR1 is MNHEY, CDR2 SMNVEV, per germline (reference sequence). The CDR3 spans 19 residues. The CDR3 nucleotides read TGTGCCAGCAGTTCCCGGACAGGGGCCCGATCAATAGCCAAAAACATTCAGTACTTC. Protein sequence: CASSSRTGARSIAKNIQYF.

To note about this clone: The same CDR3 can be traced to other DNA sequences in this sample. The rearrangement joins TRBV6-5 to TRBJ1-2; 9 bases match TRBD1. The CDR3 is 14 amino acids. Germline loops: CDR1 MNHEY, CDR2 SVGAGI. V shed 6 bases, J shed 5 bases, and the junction held 7 bases outside the gene matches. As DNA, the CDR3 is TGTGCCAGCAGCCCGGGACAGGGACGTTATGGCTACACCTTC. Amino acid sequence: CASSPGQGRYGYTF.

In its sample, this clone was seen once. The chain couples TRBV5-1 to TRBJ2-1, with 7 bases lining up with TRBD2. The CDR3 totals 14 residues. V shed 4 bases and J 4 bases; nucleotides not matched to a gene: 5. The V gene's germline CDR1 is SGHRS and CDR2 YFSETQ. The CDR3 spells CASSLTSRYNEQFF. The CDR3, as DNA: TGCGCCAGCAGCCTGACTAGCAGATACAATGAGCAGTTCTTC.

The chain joins TRBV15 to TRBJ1-1, with D perhaps TRBD1 (6 bases). V was clipped by 1 base and J by 4 bases, with 19 bases between them. From germline, CDR1 is LNHNV and CDR2 YYDKDF (reference sequence). CDR3 length: 17 residues. CDR3 protein: CATSRGPSPAGATEAFF. The DNA of the CDR3 is TGTGCCACCAGCAGAGGACCCTCCCCGGCGGGGGCCACTGAAGCTTTCTTT.

V usage is TRBV9 and J usage is TRBJ1-4; D remains ambiguous. V was cut by 2 bases and J by 0 bases, with 5 bases left in between. In germline, CDR1 is SGDLS, CDR2 YYNGEE. This CDR3 comprises 14 residues. The CDR3 nucleotides read TGTGCCAGCAGCGTGTCCGCAACTAATGAAAAACTGTTTTTT. Amino acid sequence: CASSVSATNEKLFF.

The gene calls are TRBV11-2 and TRBJ2-2; D uncertain. V was pared by 0 bases and J by 4 bases, with 6 bases between. The CDR3 spans 14 residues. Germline V gives CDR1 SGHAT, CDR2 FQNNGV. CDR3 amino acids: CASSLDLSTGELFF. Here the CDR3 DNA reads TGTGCCAGCAGCTTAGATCTAAGCACCGGGGAGCTGTTTTTT.